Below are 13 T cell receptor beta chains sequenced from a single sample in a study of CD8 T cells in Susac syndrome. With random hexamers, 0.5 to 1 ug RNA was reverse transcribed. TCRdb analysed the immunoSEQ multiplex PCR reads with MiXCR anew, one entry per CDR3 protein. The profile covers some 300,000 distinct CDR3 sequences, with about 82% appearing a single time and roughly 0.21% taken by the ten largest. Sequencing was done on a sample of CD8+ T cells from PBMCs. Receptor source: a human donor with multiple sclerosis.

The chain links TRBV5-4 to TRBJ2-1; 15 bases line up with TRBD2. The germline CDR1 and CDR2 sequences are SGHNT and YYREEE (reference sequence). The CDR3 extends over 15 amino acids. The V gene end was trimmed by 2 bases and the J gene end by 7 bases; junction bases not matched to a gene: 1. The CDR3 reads CASSFGLAGGNEQFF. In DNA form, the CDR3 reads TGTGCCAGCAGCTTCGGACTAGCGGGAGGGAATGAGCAGTTCTTC. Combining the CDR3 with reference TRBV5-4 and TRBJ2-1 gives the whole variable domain ETGVTQSPTHLIKTRGQQVTLRCSSQSGHNTVSWYQQALGQGPQFIFQYYREEENGRGNFPPRFSGLQFPNYSSELNVNALELDDSALYLCASSFGLAGGNEQFFGPGTRLTVL.

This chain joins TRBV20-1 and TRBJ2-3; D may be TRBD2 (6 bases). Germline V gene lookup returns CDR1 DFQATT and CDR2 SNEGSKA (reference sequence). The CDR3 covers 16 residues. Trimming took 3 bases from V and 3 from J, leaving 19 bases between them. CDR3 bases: TGCAGTGCTAGGCCCGAGACTAGGCAGGGAACAGATACGCAGTATTTT. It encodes CSARPETRQGTDTQYF.

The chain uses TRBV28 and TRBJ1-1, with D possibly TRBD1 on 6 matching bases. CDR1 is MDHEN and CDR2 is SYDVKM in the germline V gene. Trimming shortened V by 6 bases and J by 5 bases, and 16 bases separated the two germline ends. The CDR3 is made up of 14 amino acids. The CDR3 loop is CASSQFRGSTEAFF. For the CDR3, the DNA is TGTGCCAGCAGCCAGTTCAGGGGCTCGACTGAAGCTTTCTTT.

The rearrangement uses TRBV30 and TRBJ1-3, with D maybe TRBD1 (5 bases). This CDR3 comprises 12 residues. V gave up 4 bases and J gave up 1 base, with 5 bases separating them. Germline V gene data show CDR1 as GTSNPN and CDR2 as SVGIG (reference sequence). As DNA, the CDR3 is TGTGCCTGGACAGGGTCTGGAAACACCATATATTTT. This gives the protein CAWTGSGNTIYF.

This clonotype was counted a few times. The CDR3 is CASSQDGAGNQPQHF. The DNA for the CDR3 is TGCGCCAGCAGCCAAGATGGGGCGGGCAATCAGCCCCAGCATTTT. The V gene is TRBV4-3, the J gene TRBJ1-5; D is perhaps TRBD1 (5 bases). The CDR3 runs 15 residues. CDR1 and CDR2 from the germline V gene are LGHNA and YSLEER. V lost 0 bases to trimming and J lost 2 bases, with 8 bases between them.

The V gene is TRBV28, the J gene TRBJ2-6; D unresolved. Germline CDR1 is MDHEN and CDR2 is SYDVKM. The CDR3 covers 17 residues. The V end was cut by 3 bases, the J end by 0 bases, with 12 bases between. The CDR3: CASSFRVLGSGANVLTF. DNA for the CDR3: TGTGCCAGCAGTTTTAGGGTCCTCGGCTCTGGGGCCAACGTCCTGACTTTC.

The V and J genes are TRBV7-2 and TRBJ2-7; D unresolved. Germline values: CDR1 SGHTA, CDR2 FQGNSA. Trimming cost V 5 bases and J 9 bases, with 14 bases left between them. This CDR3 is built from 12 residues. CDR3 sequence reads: CASSLPNGRQYF. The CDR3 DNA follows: TGTGCCAGCAGCCTACCGAATGGGCGGCAGTACTTC. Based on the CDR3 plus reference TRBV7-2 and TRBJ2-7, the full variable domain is GAGVSQSPSNKVTEKGKDVELRCDPISGHTALYWYRQSLGQGLEFLIYFQGNSAPDKSGLPSDRFSAERTGGSVSTLTIQRTQQEDSAVYLCASSLPNGRQYFGPGTRLTVT.

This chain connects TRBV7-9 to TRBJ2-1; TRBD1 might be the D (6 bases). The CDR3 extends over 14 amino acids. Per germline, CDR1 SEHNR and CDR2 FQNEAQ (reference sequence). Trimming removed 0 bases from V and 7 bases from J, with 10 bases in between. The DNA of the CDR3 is TGTGCCAGCAGCTTAGCTTGGACAGCGAATGAGCAGTTCTTC. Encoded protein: CASSLAWTANEQFF.

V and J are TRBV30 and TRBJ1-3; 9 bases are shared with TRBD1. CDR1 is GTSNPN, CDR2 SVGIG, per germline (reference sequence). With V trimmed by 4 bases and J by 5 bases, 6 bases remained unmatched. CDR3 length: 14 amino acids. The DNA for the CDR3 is TGTGCCTGGACCGGGGGACAGGGCAGAAACACCATATATTTT. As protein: CAWTGGQGRNTIYF.

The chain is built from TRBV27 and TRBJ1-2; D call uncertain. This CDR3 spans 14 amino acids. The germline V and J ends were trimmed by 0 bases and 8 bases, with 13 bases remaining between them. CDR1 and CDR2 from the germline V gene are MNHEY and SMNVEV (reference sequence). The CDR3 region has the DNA TGTGCCAGCAGTTTATCTGGCCAAAGAAGGGGCTACACCTTC. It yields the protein CASSLSGQRRGYTF.

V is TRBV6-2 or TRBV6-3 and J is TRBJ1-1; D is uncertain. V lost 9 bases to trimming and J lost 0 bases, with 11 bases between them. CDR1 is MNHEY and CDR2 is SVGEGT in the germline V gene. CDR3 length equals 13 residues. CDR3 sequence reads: CASLRRMNTEAFF. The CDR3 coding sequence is TGTGCCAGTCTTCGACGGATGAACACTGAAGCTTTCTTT.

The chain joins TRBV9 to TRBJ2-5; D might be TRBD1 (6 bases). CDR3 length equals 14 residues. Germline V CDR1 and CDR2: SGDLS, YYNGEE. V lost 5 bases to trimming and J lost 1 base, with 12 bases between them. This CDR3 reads CASSLRGSQETQYF. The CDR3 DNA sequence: TGTGCCAGCAGTCTCAGGGGTTCCCAAGAGACCCAGTACTTC.

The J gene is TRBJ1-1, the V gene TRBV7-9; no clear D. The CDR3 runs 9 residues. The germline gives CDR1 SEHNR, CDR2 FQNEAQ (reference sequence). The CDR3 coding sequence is TGTGCAATGGGTACTGAAGCTTTCTTT. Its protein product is CAMGTEAFF. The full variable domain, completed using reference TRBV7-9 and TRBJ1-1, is DTGVSQNPRHKITKRGQNVTFRCDPISEHNRLYWYRQTLGQGPEFLTYFQNEAQLEKSRLLSDRFSAERPKGSFSTLEIQRTEQGDSAMYLCAMGTEAFFGQGTRLTVV.